A single sample is the source of the 21 T cell receptor beta chains below, sequenced in a study of cytomegalovirus exposure and HLA in healthy donors. A multiplex PCR was run with 60 Vbeta primers and 13 Jbeta primers. Some clones are missing from TCRdb's copy, which holds only in-frame ones; the method was immunoSEQ multiplex PCR. The sample yields over 200,000 clones, around 80% seen once. Sequenced input: PBMCs. These receptors were taken from a woman aged 40-49 years in good health and CMV-seronegative.

A remark on this clone: One junction end disagrees with the germline gene, perhaps due to a read error. The rearrangement uses TRBV6-1 and TRBJ1-1; D uncertain. CDR3 length: 14 residues. Looked up from germline, CDR1 is MNHNS and CDR2 is SASEGT. The CDR3 DNA sequence: TGTGCCAGCAGTGAATTTGGAGGGAACACTGAAGCTTCCTTT. Protein product: CASSEFGGNTEASF.

Written as DNA, the CDR3 is TGTGCCAGCAGTTTATCCCCAGACTCTAATTCACCCCTCCACTTT. It specifies CASSLSPDSNSPLHF. This chain connects TRBV27 to TRBJ1-6; D is unresolved. Looked up from germline, CDR1 is MNHEY and CDR2 is SMNVEV (reference sequence). This CDR3 is 15 amino acids long. V was cut by 0 bases and J by 6 bases, with 9 bases left in between.

The V and J genes are TRBV5-6 and TRBJ1-1; D call uncertain. The V end lost 0 bases, the J end lost 6 bases, and 15 bases lay between the germline ends. CDR3 length: 15 residues. Looked up from germline, CDR1 is SGHDT and CDR2 is YYEEEE. Here the CDR3 reads CASSLVVGRRSEAFF. The DNA for the CDR3 is TGTGCCAGCAGCTTGGTCGTAGGGAGAAGATCTGAAGCTTTCTTT.

V is TRBV11-2 and J is TRBJ2-7; TRBD1 aligns across 9 bases. The CDR3 has 17 amino acids. Losses at the gene ends were 4 bases for V and 2 bases for J; bases not matched to a gene: 12. Germline V CDR1 and CDR2: SGHAT, FQNNGV. As DNA, the CDR3 is TGTGCCAGCAGCTCTGAGACACTACAGGGGGCCGCCTACGAGCAGTACTTC. It specifies CASSSETLQGAAYEQYF.

This clone has a handful of counts. This chain joins TRBV7-3 and TRBJ2-2, with 7 bases that match TRBD1. CDR1 and CDR2 from the germline V gene are SGHTA and FQGTGA. V trimming: 4 bases; J trimming: 8 bases; junction bases outside the gene matches: 4. This CDR3 is built from 13 residues. CDR3 region: CASSSDRAGELFF. CDR3 in DNA: TGTGCCAGCAGCTCTGACAGGGCAGGGGAGCTGTTTTTT.

The chain is built from TRBV5-1 and TRBJ2-2; unclear D gene. CDR3 size: 12 residues. CDR1 and CDR2 (germline): SGHRS, YFSETQ. V dropped 6 bases and J dropped 2 bases, with 5 bases sitting between them. CDR3 sequence reads: CASTKNTGELFF. For the CDR3, the DNA is TGCGCCAGCACCAAAAACACCGGGGAGCTGTTTTTT.

The rearrangement uses TRBV19 and TRBJ1-6; D gene uncertain. Germline V CDR1 and CDR2: LNHDA, SQIVND (reference sequence). This CDR3 comprises 16 residues. V was cut by 5 bases and J by 0 bases, with 11 bases left in between. The chain's CDR3 is CASSEVGVSYNSPLHF. The CDR3 nucleotides are TGTGCCAGTAGTGAAGTGGGAGTCTCCTATAATTCACCCCTCCACTTT.

The chain joins TRBV5-1 to TRBJ1-1, with D tentatively TRBD1 (6 bases). The CDR3 consists of 14 residues. Trimming took 0 bases from V and 3 from J, leaving 9 bases between them. CDR1 and CDR2 from the germline V gene are SGHRS and YFSETQ. The DNA of the CDR3 is TGCGCCAGCAGCTTGGCCGCAGGGGACACTGAAGCTTTCTTT. It is translated as CASSLAAGDTEAFF.

The chain joins TRBV19 to TRBJ1-1, with a weak D call TRBD1 (5 bases). The length of the CDR3 is 16 residues. CDR1 is LNHDA and CDR2 is SQIVND in the germline V gene (reference sequence). The V end was cut by 0 bases, the J end by 10 bases, with 21 bases between. This chain's CDR3 is CASSIDLGGFAVGAFF. The CDR3 nucleotides are TGTGCCAGTAGTATAGATCTTGGGGGGTTCGCGGTTGGAGCTTTCTTT. Complete variable domain (other parts from reference TRBV19 and TRBJ1-1): DGGITQSPKYLFRKEGQNVTLSCEQNLNHDAMYWYRQDPGQGLRLIYYSQIVNDFQKGDIAEGYSVSREKKESFPLTVTSAQKNPTAFYLCASSIDLGGFAVGAFFGQGTRLTVV.

This chain uses TRBV5-1 with TRBJ2-7; D is possibly TRBD2 (5 bases). This CDR3 is built from 12 residues. CDR1 and CDR2 (germline): SGHRS, YFSETQ. Trimming shortened V by 4 bases and J by 3 bases, and 8 bases separated the two germline ends. CDR3 sequence: CASSTGNYEQYF. DNA of the CDR3: TGCGCCAGCAGCACCGGGAACTACGAGCAGTACTTC.

V gene TRBV11-2 combines with J gene TRBJ2-7; TRBD2 agrees at 9 bases. The V segment lost 3 bases and the J segment 2 bases; nucleotides outside the gene matches: 5. The CDR3 is made up of 15 amino acids. Germline V gene lookup returns CDR1 SGHAT and CDR2 FQNNGV. As DNA, the CDR3 is TGTGCCAGCAGCTTTGGTAGCGGGGGCGCCTACGAGCAGTACTTC. Its translation: CASSFGSGGAYEQYF.

This chain connects TRBV5-4 to TRBJ1-2; D ambiguous. CDR1 and CDR2 (germline): SGHNT, YYREEE (reference sequence). The V end lost 2 bases, the J end lost 1 base, and 6 bases lay between the germline ends. The CDR3 totals 13 residues. The CDR3 DNA is TGTGCCAGCAGCTTTTCAGATAACTATGGCTACACCTTC. Translating gives CASSFSDNYGYTF. The whole variable domain, filled in from reference TRBV5-4 and TRBJ1-2, reads ETGVTQSPTHLIKTRGQQVTLRCSSQSGHNTVSWYQQALGQGPQFIFQYYREEENGRGNFPPRFSGLQFPNYSSELNVNALELDDSALYLCASSFSDNYGYTFGSGTRLTVV.

V usage is TRBV5-1 and J usage is TRBJ2-5; weak D call: TRBD2 (6 bases). The germline CDR1 and CDR2 sequences are SGHRS and YFSETQ. The V end was cut by 2 bases, the J end by 4 bases, with 18 bases between. The CDR3 consists of 16 residues. CDR3 amino acids: CASSFEGRSTGETQYF. CDR3 DNA: TGCGCCAGCAGCTTTGAAGGGAGGTCTACCGGAGAGACCCAGTACTTC.

V usage is TRBV7-2 and J usage is TRBJ2-6; 7 positions agree with TRBD1. Germline V gene lookup returns CDR1 SGHTA and CDR2 FQGNSA. The CDR3 consists of 15 residues. With V trimmed by 6 bases and J by 2 bases, 4 bases remained unmatched. The CDR3 bases are TGTGCCAGCAGTCGTGACAGGGCTGGGGCCAACGTCCTGACTTTC. Its translation is CASSRDRAGANVLTF. Drawing the rest from reference TRBV7-2 and TRBJ2-6, the complete variable domain is GAGVSQSPSNKVTEKGKDVELRCDPISGHTALYWYRQSLGQGLEFLIYFQGNSAPDKSGLPSDRFSAERTGGSVSTLTIQRTQQEDSAVYLCASSRDRAGANVLTFGAGSRLTVL.

J is TRBJ2-5 and V is TRBV7-9, with a weak D call TRBD2 (5 bases). Trimming removed 1 base from V and 5 bases from J, with 11 bases in between. The CDR3 loop spans 14 amino acids. Looked up from germline, CDR1 is SEHNR and CDR2 is FQNEAQ (reference sequence). In DNA, the CDR3 is TGTGCCAGCAGCTTAGGGGAGTTGGGGGAGACCCAGTACTTC. The encoded protein is CASSLGELGETQYF. Full variable domain (missing parts from reference TRBV7-9 and TRBJ2-5): DTGVSQNPRHKITKRGQNVTFRCDPISEHNRLYWYRQTLGQGPEFLTYFQNEAQLEKSRLLSDRFSAERPKGSFSTLEIQRTEQGDSAMYLCASSLGELGETQYFGPGTRLLVL.

The V and J genes are TRBV12-5 and TRBJ2-3, with TRBD1 matching over 8 bases. This CDR3 is 13 amino acids long. V lost 3 bases, J lost 5 bases, and 1 base stayed unmatched. Germline V gene lookup returns CDR1 LGHNT and CDR2 FRNRAP. The CDR3 loop is CASGLGQGDTQYF. The CDR3 DNA sequence: TGTGCTAGTGGTTTAGGACAGGGAGATACGCAGTATTTT.

This clone was detected a few times. This rearrangement joins TRBV6-1 to TRBJ1-5, with 8 bases aligning to TRBD1. The CDR3 length is 15 residues. J lost 2 bases, V lost 8 bases, and 8 bases had no gene match. CDR1 is MNHNS, CDR2 SASEGT, per germline. CDR3: CASSKTGDGNQPQHF. In DNA form, the CDR3 reads TGTGCCAGCTCCAAGACAGGGGACGGCAATCAGCCCCAGCATTTT.

J is TRBJ2-2 and V is TRBV10-2; TRBD1 matches at 7 bases. V lost 3 bases and J lost 4; bases outside the gene matches: 8. The germline V gene encodes CDR1 WSHSY and CDR2 SAAADI. The CDR3 covers 16 residues. The CDR3 is CASSDATGMGTGELFF. The CDR3 DNA reads TGCGCCAGCAGTGATGCGACAGGGATGGGCACCGGGGAGCTGTTTTTT.

This chain links TRBV15 with TRBJ2-5, with TRBD1 matching over 10 bases. The J call may be wrong; the DNA end is better matched by TRBJ2-7. CDR3 size: 15 residues. Germline loops: CDR1 LNHNV, CDR2 YYDKDF (reference sequence). CDR3 loop: CATSHRDRGYDEQYF. In DNA, the CDR3 is TGTGCCACCAGCCACCGGGACAGGGGTTACGACGAGCAGTACTTC.

The V call is TRBV30, the J call TRBJ1-5, with D hard to call. The CDR3 consists of 13 residues. V lost 1 base to trimming and J lost 5 bases, with 9 bases between them. Germline CDR1 is GTSNPN and CDR2 is SVGIG (reference sequence). The CDR3 coding sequence is TGTGCCTGGAGTGACGGGTTTGATCAGCCCCAGCATTTT. Translating gives CAWSDGFDQPQHF.

V is TRBV14 and J is TRBJ2-2, with D perhaps TRBD1 (7 bases). Per germline, CDR1 SGHDN and CDR2 FVKESK. This CDR3 has 15 amino acids. Trimming took 4 bases from V and 8 from J, leaving 17 bases between them. The CDR3 here is CASSPGGRPRGELFF. Here the CDR3 DNA reads TGTGCCAGCAGCCCAGGGGGGCGGCCCAGAGGGGAGCTGTTTTTT.